One and the same sample provided the 6 T cell receptor beta chains below, sequenced in a study of blood T cell repertoires in COVID-19. The protocol was immunoSEQ multiplex PCR, while the TCRdb copy is restricted to in-frame clones and leaves out a portion. The data contain about 120,000 clones, 85% of them seen just once; the ten biggest clones take up 9.5% to 13%. Sequencing used peripheral blood. These receptors were obtained from a man older than 75 with acute or convalescent COVID-19.

The chain combines TRBV6-2 or TRBV6-3 with TRBJ2-2; 9 bases align to TRBD2. Germline V lookup: CDR1 MNHEY, CDR2 SVGEGT. CDR3 size: 18 residues. The V segment lost 5 bases and the J segment 1 base; nucleotides outside the gene matches: 11. CDR3 DNA: TGTGCCAGCAGTCCATTTTTTGCGGGAGGGGAGAACACCGGGGAGCTGTTTTTT. Protein: CASSPFFAGGENTGELFF.

This clone appeared a single time. V is TRBV5-1 and J is TRBJ1-1; D is possibly TRBD1 (5 bases). The CDR3 loop spans 14 amino acids. The germline CDR1 and CDR2 sequences are SGHRS and YFSETQ. Trimming took 0 bases from V and 1 from J, leaving 7 bases between them. CDR3 nucleotides: TGCGCCAGCAGCTTGGGGAGGGGGAACACTGAAGCTTTCTTT. Its translation is CASSLGRGNTEAFF.

V is TRBV7-9 and J is TRBJ2-1; a possible D gene is TRBD1 (6 bases). The CDR3 loop spans 15 amino acids. V lost 5 bases, J lost 6 bases, and 17 bases lay in between. CDR1 SEHNR and CDR2 FQNEAQ come from the germline V gene (reference sequence). The DNA of the CDR3 is TGTGCCAGCAGCCCTACAGGGCGTAGGGCCAATGAGCAGTTCTTC. Protein product: CASSPTGRRANEQFF.

The DNA for the CDR3 is TGTGCCAGCAGTTTCGGGGTTACTTATGGCTACACCTTC. It yields the protein CASSFGVTYGYTF. The chain is built from TRBV28 and TRBJ1-2; no reliable D call. The CDR3 totals 13 residues. The V and J ends lost 3 bases and 5 bases respectively, with 10 bases between them. Germline assignment: CDR1 MDHEN and CDR2 SYDVKM.

The rearrangement joins TRBV5-1 to TRBJ1-1; D may be TRBD1 (5 bases). V was cut by 5 bases and J by 1 base, with 12 bases left in between. Germline V gives CDR1 SGHRS, CDR2 YFSETQ. There are 14 residues in the CDR3. The DNA for the CDR3 is TGCGCCAGCAGGCAGGGCCATTCGAACACTGAAGCTTTCTTT. It encodes CASRQGHSNTEAFF.

The genes are TRBV28 and TRBJ1-1; no reliable D call. Deletions cut 5 bases from V and 0 bases from J, with 19 bases between. Germline CDR1 MDHEN, CDR2 SYDVKM. This CDR3 comprises 17 residues. CDR3 coding DNA: TGTGCCAGCAGTCAAACCCCAGGAGGCGGAATGAACACTGAAGCTTTCTTT. Its protein is CASSQTPGGGMNTEAFF.